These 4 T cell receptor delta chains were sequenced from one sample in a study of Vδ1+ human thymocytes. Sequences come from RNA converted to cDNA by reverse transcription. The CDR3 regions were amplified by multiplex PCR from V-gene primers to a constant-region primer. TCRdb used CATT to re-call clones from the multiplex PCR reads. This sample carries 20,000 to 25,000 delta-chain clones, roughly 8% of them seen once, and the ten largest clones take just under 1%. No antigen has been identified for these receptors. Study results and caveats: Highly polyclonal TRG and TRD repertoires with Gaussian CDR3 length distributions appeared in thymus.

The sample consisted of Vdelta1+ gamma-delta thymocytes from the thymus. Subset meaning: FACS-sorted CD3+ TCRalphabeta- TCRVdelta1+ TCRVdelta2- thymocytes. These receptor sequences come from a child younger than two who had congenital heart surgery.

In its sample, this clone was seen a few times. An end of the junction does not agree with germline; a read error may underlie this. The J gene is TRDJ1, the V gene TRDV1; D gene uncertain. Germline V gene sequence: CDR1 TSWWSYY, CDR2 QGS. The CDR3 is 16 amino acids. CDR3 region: CALGEYLGPYTDKRIF. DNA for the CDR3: TGTGCTCTTGGGGAGTACCTAGGCCCGTACACCGATAAACGCATCTTT.

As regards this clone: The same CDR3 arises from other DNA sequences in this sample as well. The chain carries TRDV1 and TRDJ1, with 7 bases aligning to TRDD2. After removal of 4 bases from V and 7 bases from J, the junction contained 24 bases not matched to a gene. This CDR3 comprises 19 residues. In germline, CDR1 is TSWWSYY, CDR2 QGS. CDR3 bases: TGTGCTCTTGGGGTTCACGTTCCTACAATACTTGGGGAGAAAGGTAAACTCATCTTT. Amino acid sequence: CALGVHVPTILGEKGKLIF.

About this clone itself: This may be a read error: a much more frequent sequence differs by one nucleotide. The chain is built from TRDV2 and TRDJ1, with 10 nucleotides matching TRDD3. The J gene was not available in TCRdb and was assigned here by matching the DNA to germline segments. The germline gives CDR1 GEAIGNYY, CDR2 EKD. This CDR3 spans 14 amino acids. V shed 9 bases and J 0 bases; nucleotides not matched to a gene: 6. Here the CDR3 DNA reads TGTGCCCGTAATTGGGGGATACACACCGATAAACTCATCTTT. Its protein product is CARNWGIHTDKLIF.

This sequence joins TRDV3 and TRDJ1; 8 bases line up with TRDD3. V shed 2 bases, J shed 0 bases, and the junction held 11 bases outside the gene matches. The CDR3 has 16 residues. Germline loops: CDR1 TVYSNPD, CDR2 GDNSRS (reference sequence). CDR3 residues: CAFDPTGGRYTDKLIF. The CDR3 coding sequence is TGTGCCTTTGACCCTACTGGGGGCCGGTACACCGATAAACTCATCTTT.